This passage covers 6 T cell receptor beta chains from one sample sequenced in a study of shared clonotypes between healthy human individuals. Assay: immunoSEQ multiplex PCR; the TCRdb copy retains only in-frame clones and omits some. This table holds fewer than 3 million clones, under 95% found once. The sequenced sample was naive CD4+ T cells from PBMCs. The sample's subset: CD45RA+ positively selected. Receptors were obtained from a man between 18 and 29 years old in good health. Some clones in this sample may be carry-over from other donors' samples.

The chain links TRBV28 to TRBJ1-5; TRBD1 is a possible D gene (5 bases). V shed 7 bases and J shed 3 bases, with 19 bases lying between them. Looked up from germline, CDR1 is MDHEN and CDR2 is SYDVKM. CDR3 length equals 16 residues. In DNA, the CDR3 is TGTGCCAGCATCGGGGGGGAGGGTCGGTCCAATCAGCCCCAGCATTTT. Translating gives CASIGGEGRSNQPQHF.

The V and J genes are TRBV18 and TRBJ2-7; 10 nucleotides match TRBD2. Germline values: CDR1 KGHSH, CDR2 LQKENI. The CDR3 sequence is 17 residues long. V trimming: 6 bases; J trimming: 1 base; junction bases outside the gene matches: 12. CDR3 nucleotide sequence: TGTGCCAGCTCCCGCGGTGGTAGCGGGAGGTCGTCCTACGAGCAGTACTTC. This gives the protein CASSRGGSGRSSYEQYF.

The genes are TRBV29-1 and TRBJ1-1, with TRBD1 matching 8 bases. V was pared by 4 bases and J by 11 bases, with 9 bases of the junction left unmatched. CDR1 and CDR2 from the germline V gene are SQVTM and ANQGSEA. This CDR3 spans 12 amino acids. CDR3 loop: CSVGRQGQGAFF. The CDR3 DNA reads as TGCAGCGTTGGGCGACAGGGGCAAGGGGCTTTCTTT.

This sequence joins TRBV7-9 and TRBJ1-4; no reliable D call. The V gene lost 5 bases and the J gene lost 8 bases, with 12 bases spanning the gap. Germline CDR1 SEHNR, CDR2 FQNEAQ (reference sequence). CDR3 size: 13 residues. CDR3 loop: CASSLRVGEKLFF. The DNA for the CDR3 is TGTGCCAGCAGCCTGAGGGTGGGGGAAAAACTGTTTTTT. Full variable domain (rest looked up from reference TRBV7-9 and TRBJ1-4): DTGVSQNPRHKITKRGQNVTFRCDPISEHNRLYWYRQTLGQGPEFLTYFQNEAQLEKSRLLSDRFSAERPKGSFSTLEIQRTEQGDSAMYLCASSLRVGEKLFFGSGTQLSVL.

This rearrangement joins TRBV7-9 to TRBJ2-1; 8 bases line up with TRBD2. Trimming at V came to 3 bases and at J to 10 bases, leaving 2 bases not matched to a gene. The germline gives CDR1 SEHNR, CDR2 FQNEAQ (reference sequence). The CDR3 totals 12 residues. The CDR3 coding sequence is TGTGCCAGCAGCTTTGGGACTAGGGAGCAGTTCTTC. It encodes CASSFGTREQFF.

The CDR3 protein is CASSFLGRDLYGYTF. The CDR3, as DNA: TGTGCCAGCAGTTTCCTCGGCCGGGACCTCTATGGCTACACCTTC. The V gene is TRBV28, the J gene TRBJ1-2; perhaps TRBD1 as D (5 bases). The germline V gene encodes CDR1 MDHEN and CDR2 SYDVKM. The CDR3 has 15 amino acids. V lost 3 bases to trimming and J lost 4 bases, with 15 bases between them.